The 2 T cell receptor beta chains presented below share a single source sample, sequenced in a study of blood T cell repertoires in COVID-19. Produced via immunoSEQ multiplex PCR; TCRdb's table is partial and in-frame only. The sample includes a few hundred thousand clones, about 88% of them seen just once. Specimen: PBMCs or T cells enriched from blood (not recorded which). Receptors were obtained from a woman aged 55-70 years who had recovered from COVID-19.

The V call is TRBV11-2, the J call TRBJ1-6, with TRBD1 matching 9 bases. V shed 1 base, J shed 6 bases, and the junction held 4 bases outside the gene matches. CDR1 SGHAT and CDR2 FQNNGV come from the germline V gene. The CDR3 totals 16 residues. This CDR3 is CASSLVPGQGNSPLHF. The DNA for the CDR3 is TGTGCCAGCAGCTTAGTGCCGGGACAGGGTAATTCACCCCTCCACTTT.

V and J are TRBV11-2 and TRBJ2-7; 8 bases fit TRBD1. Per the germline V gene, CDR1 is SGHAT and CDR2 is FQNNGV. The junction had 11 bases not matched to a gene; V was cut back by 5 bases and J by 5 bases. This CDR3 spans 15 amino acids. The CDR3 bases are TGTGCCAGCAGCCGGGGACAGGAACTGGTCCACGAGCAGTACTTC. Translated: CASSRGQELVHEQYF. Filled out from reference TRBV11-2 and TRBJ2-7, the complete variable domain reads EAGVAQSPRYKIIEKRQSVAFWCNPISGHATLYWYQQILGQGPKLLIQFQNNGVVDDSQLPKDRFSAERLKGVDSTLKIQPAKLEDSAVYLCASSRGQELVHEQYFGPGTRLTVT.